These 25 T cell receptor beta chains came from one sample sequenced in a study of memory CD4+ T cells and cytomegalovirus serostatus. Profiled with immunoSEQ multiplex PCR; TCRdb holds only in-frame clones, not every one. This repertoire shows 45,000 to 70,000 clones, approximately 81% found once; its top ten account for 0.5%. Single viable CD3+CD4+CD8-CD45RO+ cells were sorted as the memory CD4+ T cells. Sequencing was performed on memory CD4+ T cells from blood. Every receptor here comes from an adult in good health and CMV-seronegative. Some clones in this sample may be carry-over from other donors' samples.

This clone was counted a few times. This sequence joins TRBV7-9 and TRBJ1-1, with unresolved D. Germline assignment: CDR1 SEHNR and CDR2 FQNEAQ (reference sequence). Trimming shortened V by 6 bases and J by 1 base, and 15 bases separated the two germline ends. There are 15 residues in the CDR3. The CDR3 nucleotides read TGTGCCAGCAGTCCGACGTACAGCCGGAACACTGAAGCTTTCTTT. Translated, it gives CASSPTYSRNTEAFF.

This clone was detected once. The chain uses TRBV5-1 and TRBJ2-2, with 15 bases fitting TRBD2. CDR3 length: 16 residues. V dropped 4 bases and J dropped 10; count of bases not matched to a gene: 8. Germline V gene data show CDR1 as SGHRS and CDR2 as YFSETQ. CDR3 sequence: CASSPGLAGGPEELFF. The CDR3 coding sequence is TGCGCCAGCAGCCCAGGACTAGCGGGAGGGCCAGAGGAGCTGTTTTTT.

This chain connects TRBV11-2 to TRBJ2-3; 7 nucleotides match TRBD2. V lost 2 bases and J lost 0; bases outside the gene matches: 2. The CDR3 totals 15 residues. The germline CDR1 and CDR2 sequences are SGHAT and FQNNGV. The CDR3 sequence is CASSLSGGSTDTQYF. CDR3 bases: TGTGCCAGCAGCTTATCCGGGGGGAGCACAGATACGCAGTATTTT.

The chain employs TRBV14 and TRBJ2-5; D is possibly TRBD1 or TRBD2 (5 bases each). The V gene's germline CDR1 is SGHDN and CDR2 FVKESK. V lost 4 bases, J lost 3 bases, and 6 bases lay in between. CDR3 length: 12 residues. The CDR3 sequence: CASSRGEETQYF. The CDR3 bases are TGTGCCAGCAGCCGAGGGGAAGAGACCCAGTACTTC.

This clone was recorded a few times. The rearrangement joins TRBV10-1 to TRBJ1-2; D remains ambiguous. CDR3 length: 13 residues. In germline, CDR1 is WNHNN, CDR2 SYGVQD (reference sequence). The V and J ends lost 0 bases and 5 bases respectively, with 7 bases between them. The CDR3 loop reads CASSESAGYGYTF. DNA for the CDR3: TGCGCCAGCAGTGAGTCCGCGGGGTATGGCTACACCTTC.

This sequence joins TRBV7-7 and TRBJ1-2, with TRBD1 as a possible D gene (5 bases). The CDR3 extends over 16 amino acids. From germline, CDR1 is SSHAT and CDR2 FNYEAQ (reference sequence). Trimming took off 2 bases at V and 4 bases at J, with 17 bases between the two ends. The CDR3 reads CASSLCLRVEVYGYTF. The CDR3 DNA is TGTGCCAGCAGCTTATGCCTCAGGGTAGAAGTCTATGGCTACACCTTC.

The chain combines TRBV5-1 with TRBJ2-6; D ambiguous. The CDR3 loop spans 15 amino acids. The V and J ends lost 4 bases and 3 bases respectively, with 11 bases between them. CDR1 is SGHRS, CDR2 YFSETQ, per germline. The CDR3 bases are TGCGCCAGCAGCGGCTCTATCTTTGGGGCCAACGTCCTGACTTTC. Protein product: CASSGSIFGANVLTF.

This CDR3 reads CASSLGGARGTGELFF. The CDR3 nucleotides are TGTGCCAGCAGTCTAGGGGGGGCGCGTGGCACCGGGGAGCTGTTTTTT. V is TRBV7-3 and J is TRBJ2-2, with D tentatively TRBD2 (7 bases). Per germline, CDR1 SGHTA and CDR2 FQGTGA. Trimming pared 6 bases from V and 4 bases from J, leaving 18 bases between. The CDR3 runs 16 residues.

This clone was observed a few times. CDR3 nucleotide sequence: TGTGCCAGCAGCTCACAGCCGAACACTGAAGCTTTCTTT. Its protein is CASSSQPNTEAFF. The chain has TRBV7-3 and TRBJ1-1, with D unresolved. The germline gives CDR1 SGHTA, CDR2 FQGTGA. V was trimmed by 4 bases and J by 1 base, leaving 7 bases between them. The CDR3 length is 13 residues. Looking up the rest from reference TRBV7-3 and TRBJ1-1 gives the full variable domain: GAGVSQTPSNKVTEKGKYVELRCDPISGHTALYWYRQSLGQGPEFLIYFQGTGAADDSGLPNDRFFAVRPEGSVSTLKIQRTERGDSAVYLCASSSQPNTEAFFGQGTRLTVV.

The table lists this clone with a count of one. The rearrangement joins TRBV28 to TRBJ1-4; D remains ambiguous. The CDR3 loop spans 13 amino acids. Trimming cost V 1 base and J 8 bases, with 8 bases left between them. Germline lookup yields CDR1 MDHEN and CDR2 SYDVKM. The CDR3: CASSLLRFEKLFF. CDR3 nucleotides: TGTGCCAGCAGTTTATTACGGTTCGAAAAACTGTTTTTT.

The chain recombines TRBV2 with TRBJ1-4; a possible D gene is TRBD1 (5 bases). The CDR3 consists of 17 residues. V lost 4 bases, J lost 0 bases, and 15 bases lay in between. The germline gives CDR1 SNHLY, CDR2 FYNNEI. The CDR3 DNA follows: TGTGCCAGCAGTGGTTTGAGGGGCCAGTCAACTAATGAAAAACTGTTTTTT. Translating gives CASSGLRGQSTNEKLFF.

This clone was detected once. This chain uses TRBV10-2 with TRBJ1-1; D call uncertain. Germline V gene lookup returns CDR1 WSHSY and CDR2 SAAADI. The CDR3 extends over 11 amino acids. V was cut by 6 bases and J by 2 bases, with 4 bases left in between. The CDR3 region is CASRQNTEAFF. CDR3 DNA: TGCGCCAGCAGGCAAAACACTGAAGCTTTCTTT.

For the CDR3, the DNA is TGTGCCAGTAGTATATCGGGGATTTACAATCAGCCCCAGCATTTT. Protein product: CASSISGIYNQPQHF. The V gene is TRBV19, the J gene TRBJ1-5; D is unresolved. The V gene lost 2 bases and the J gene lost 3 bases, with 11 bases spanning the gap. Per the germline V gene, CDR1 is LNHDA and CDR2 is SQIVND (reference sequence). CDR3 length: 15 amino acids.

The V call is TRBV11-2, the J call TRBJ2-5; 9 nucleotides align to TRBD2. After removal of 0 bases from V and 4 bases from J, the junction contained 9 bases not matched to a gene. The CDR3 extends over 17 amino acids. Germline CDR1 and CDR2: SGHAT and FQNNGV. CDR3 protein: CASSLEGSGSVGETQYF. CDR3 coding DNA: TGTGCCAGCAGCTTAGAGGGTAGCGGGAGTGTAGGAGAGACCCAGTACTTC.

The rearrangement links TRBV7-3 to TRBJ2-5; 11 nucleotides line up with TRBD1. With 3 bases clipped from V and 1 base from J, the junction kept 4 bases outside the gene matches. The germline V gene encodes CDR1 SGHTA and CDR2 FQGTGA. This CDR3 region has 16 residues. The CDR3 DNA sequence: TGTGCCAGCAGCTTGGGACAGGGGGGATCCCAAGAGACCCAGTACTTC. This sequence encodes CASSLGQGGSQETQYF.

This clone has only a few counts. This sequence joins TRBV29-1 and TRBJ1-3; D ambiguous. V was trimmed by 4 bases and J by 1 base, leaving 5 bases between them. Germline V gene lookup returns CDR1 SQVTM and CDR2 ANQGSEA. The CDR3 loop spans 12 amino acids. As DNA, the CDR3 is TGCAGCGTTGGGGGTTCTGGAAACACCATATATTTT. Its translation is CSVGGSGNTIYF.

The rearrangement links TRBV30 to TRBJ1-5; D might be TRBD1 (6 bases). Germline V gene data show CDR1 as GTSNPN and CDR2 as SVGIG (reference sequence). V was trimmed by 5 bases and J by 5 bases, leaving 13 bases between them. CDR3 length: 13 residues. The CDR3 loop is CAWAHREDQPQHF. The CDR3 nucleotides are TGTGCCTGGGCTCACAGGGAAGATCAGCCCCAGCATTTT.

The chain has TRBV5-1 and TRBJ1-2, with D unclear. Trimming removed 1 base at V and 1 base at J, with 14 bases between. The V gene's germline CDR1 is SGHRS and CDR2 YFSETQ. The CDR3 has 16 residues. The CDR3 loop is CASSLFDNRLNYGYTF. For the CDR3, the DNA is TGCGCCAGCAGCTTGTTCGACAACCGCCTTAACTATGGCTACACCTTC.

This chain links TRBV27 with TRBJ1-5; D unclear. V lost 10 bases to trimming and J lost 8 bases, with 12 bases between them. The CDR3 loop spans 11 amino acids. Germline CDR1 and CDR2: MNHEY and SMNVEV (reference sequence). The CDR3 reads CAIGEREPQHF. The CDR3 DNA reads TGTGCCATCGGCGAAAGGGAGCCCCAGCATTTT.

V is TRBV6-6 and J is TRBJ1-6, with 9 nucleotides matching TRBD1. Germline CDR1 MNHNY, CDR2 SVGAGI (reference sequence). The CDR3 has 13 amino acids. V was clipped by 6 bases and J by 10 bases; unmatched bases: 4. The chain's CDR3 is CASRGQGYSPLHF. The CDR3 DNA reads TGTGCCAGCAGAGGACAGGGGTACTCACCCCTCCACTTT.

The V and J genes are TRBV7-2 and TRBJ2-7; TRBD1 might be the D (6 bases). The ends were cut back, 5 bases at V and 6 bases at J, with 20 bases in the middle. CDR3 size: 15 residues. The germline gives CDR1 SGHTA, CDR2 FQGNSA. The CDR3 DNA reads TGTGCCAGCAGCCTAGAGATTACTACAGGGCGCGAGCAGTACTTC. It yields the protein CASSLEITTGREQYF.

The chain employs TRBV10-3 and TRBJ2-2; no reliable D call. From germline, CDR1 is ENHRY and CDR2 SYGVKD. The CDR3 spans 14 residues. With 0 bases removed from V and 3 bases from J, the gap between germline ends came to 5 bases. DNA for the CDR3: TGTGCCATCAGTGAGTCGGGCTACACCGGGGAGCTGTTTTTT. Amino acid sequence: CAISESGYTGELFF.

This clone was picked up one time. The chain's CDR3 is CASSNPGGPEAQYF. The CDR3, as DNA: TGTGCCAGCAGTAATCCGGGGGGGCCAGAGGCGCAGTATTTT. This sequence joins TRBV6-5 and TRBJ2-3, with 8 nucleotides matching TRBD2. Germline V gene sequence: CDR1 MNHEY, CDR2 SVGAGI. V shed 5 bases, J shed 10 bases, and the junction held 11 bases outside the gene matches. The CDR3 consists of 14 residues.

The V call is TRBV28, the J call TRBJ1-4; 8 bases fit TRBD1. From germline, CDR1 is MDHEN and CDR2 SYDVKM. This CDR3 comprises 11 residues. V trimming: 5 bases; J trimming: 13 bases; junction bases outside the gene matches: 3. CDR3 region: CASSARGRLFF. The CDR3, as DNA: TGTGCCAGCAGTGCCAGGGGGCGACTGTTTTTT.

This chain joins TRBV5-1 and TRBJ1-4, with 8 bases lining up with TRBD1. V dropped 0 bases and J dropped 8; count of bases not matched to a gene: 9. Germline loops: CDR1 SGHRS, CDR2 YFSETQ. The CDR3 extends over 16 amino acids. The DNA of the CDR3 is TGCGCCAGCAGCTTGGGACAGGGGAACATCGAAGAAAAACTGTTTTTT. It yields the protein CASSLGQGNIEEKLFF.